This T cell receptor beta chain originates from a study of PD-1 blockade in classical Hodgkin lymphoma. Overall study findings and caveats: The study found complete responders had baseline diversity similar to newly diagnosed patients. Possibly reflecting disease activity or prior therapy, repertoire differences have causes that remain undefined. CD4+ TCR diversity climbed significantly by C4D1, unlike CD8+ TCR diversity. When set against healthy donors, newly diagnosed patients were reported to show lower baseline TCR diversity.

Points on this clone: Its specificity is not known.

V was pared by 4 bases and J by 2 bases, with 7 bases of the junction left unmatched. This CDR3 spans 15 amino acids. Per germline, CDR1 SEHNR and CDR2 FQNEAQ (reference sequence). Measured with immunoSEQ multiplex PCR; TCRdb has only the in-frame clones, and not every one. Altogether about 6,500 clones are present, 60% to 80% being singletons, with the ten largest covering more than 35%. Brentuximab vedotin exposure varied among the patients, all of whom had relapsed after autologous stem cell transplantation. The chain combines TRBV7-9 with TRBJ2-7; 8 bases match TRBD2. Sample: peripheral blood mononuclear cells (PBMCs), taken at baseline. The receptor was derived from a human donor with classical Hodgkin lymphoma. The CDR3 is CASSYGTSITYEQYF. The CDR3 coding sequence is TGTGCCAGCAGCTACGGGACTAGTATTACCTACGAGCAGTACTTC.